This T cell receptor (beta chain) is from a study of blood T cell repertoires in COVID-19. This table comes from immunoSEQ multiplex PCR, and its TCRdb copy is limited to in-frame clones, with some not included. This sample has more than 100,000 clones, with 70% to 85% found just once. This CDR3 has 12 amino acids. Germline values: CDR1 MNHEY, CDR2 SVGEGT. V was cut by 4 bases and J by 5 bases, with 7 bases left in between. Sequencing used peripheral blood. The receptor's source is a woman older than 75 with acute or convalescent COVID-19. The rearrangement joins TRBV6-2 or TRBV6-3 to TRBJ2-3; tentatively, D is TRBD2 (5 bases). The CDR3 here is CASSLTRDTQYF. CDR3 DNA sequence: TGTGCCAGCAGTTTAACTAGAGATACGCAGTATTTT.